Listed below are T cell receptor beta chains from one sample, sequenced in a study of blood T cell repertoires in COVID-19. TCRdb keeps only in-frame clones here, not all; method: immunoSEQ multiplex PCR. Counted here are about 150,000 clones, around 88% occurring once; the ten biggest clones make up less than 5.5%. The sample consisted of peripheral blood. These receptors came from a human donor in a cohort sampled during active COVID-19. The CDR3 runs from the conserved cysteine through the conserved F or W. The size of a clone is reported for some rows only, either as once, few or many, or as a class for expanded clones.

abundance: NA; v_gene: TRBV7-8; j_gene: TRBJ2-5; CDR3aa: CASSLDRFSETQYF
abundance: once; v_gene: TRBV24-1; j_gene: TRBJ2-7; CDR3aa: CATSDQGYEQYF
abundance: once; v_gene: TRBV5-1; j_gene: TRBJ1-2; CDR3aa: CASSPDRGKMWGYTF
abundance: NA; v_gene: TRBV9; j_gene: TRBJ1-3; CDR3aa: CASSVGQYSGNTIYF
abundance: NA; v_gene: TRBV7-2; j_gene: TRBJ2-3; CDR3aa: CASSSVPGGRDTQYF
abundance: NA; v_gene: TRBV7-9; j_gene: TRBJ2-7; CDR3aa: CASSLAGGAGEQYF
abundance: NA; v_gene: TRBV9; j_gene: TRBJ2-3; CDR3aa: CASSAEARSTDTQYF
abundance: NA; v_gene: TRBV18; j_gene: TRBJ2-7; CDR3aa: CASSHRGRTYEQYF
abundance: NA; v_gene: TRBV6-4; j_gene: TRBJ2-5; CDR3aa: CASSEPTSGGPETQYF
abundance: NA; v_gene: TRBV7-8; j_gene: TRBJ1-4; CDR3aa: CASSRARTGVEKLFF
abundance: NA; v_gene: TRBV9; j_gene: TRBJ2-1; CDR3aa: CASNAPTSGYNEQFF
abundance: NA; v_gene: TRBV6-1; j_gene: TRBJ1-4; CDR3aa: CASSETAGTFNEKLFF
abundance: NA; v_gene: TRBV7-6; j_gene: TRBJ1-1; CDR3aa: CASSRDMNTEAFF
abundance: NA; v_gene: TRBV7-2; j_gene: TRBJ2-1; CDR3aa: CASSLSQNNEQFF
abundance: NA; v_gene: TRBV6-4; j_gene: TRBJ1-1; CDR3aa: CASRQGRNTEAFF
abundance: NA; v_gene: TRBV19; j_gene: TRBJ2-1; CDR3aa: CASSDSGGNRLEQFF
abundance: NA; v_gene: TRBV6-1; j_gene: TRBJ1-3; CDR3aa: CASSVALGRGPGNTIYF
abundance: NA; v_gene: TRBV6-2/TRBV6-3; j_gene: TRBJ2-7; CDR3aa: CASSHLGDEQYF
abundance: NA; v_gene: TRBV7-8; j_gene: TRBJ2-7; CDR3aa: CASSHRGGSSYEQYF
abundance: once; v_gene: TRBV14; j_gene: TRBJ2-6; CDR3aa: CASSQTGSGANVLTF
abundance: NA; v_gene: TRBV5-1; j_gene: TRBJ2-1; CDR3aa: CASSLVLAGGRTSYNEQFF
abundance: NA; v_gene: TRBV5-1; j_gene: TRBJ1-4; CDR3aa: CASSLGLQGTNEKLFF
abundance: NA; v_gene: TRBV19; j_gene: TRBJ2-3; CDR3aa: CASRDPGVPDTQYF
abundance: NA; v_gene: TRBV2; j_gene: TRBJ2-2; CDR3aa: CARWGLAGTGELFF
abundance: NA; v_gene: TRBV27; j_gene: TRBJ2-7; CDR3aa: CASSLGAGLSSYEQYF
abundance: NA; v_gene: TRBV11-2; j_gene: TRBJ2-7; CDR3aa: CASRDPGTGSYEQYF
abundance: NA; v_gene: TRBV6-2/TRBV6-3; j_gene: TRBJ2-7; CDR3aa: CASSLAGAFYFPSYEQYF
abundance: NA; v_gene: TRBV5-1; j_gene: TRBJ2-3; CDR3aa: CASSPRTSGRAADTQYF
abundance: NA; v_gene: TRBV5-4; j_gene: TRBJ2-2; CDR3aa: CASSGEQGNTGELFF
abundance: NA; v_gene: TRBV11-3; j_gene: TRBJ2-7; CDR3aa: CASSLGGPASYEQYF
abundance: NA; v_gene: TRBV9; j_gene: TRBJ2-3; CDR3aa: CASSREWDTDTQYF
abundance: NA; v_gene: TRBV6-2/TRBV6-3; j_gene: TRBJ2-7; CDR3aa: CASSYSGLGDIGNEQYF
abundance: few; v_gene: TRBV27; j_gene: TRBJ2-1; CDR3aa: CASSLYWTGVKYNEQFF
abundance: NA; v_gene: TRBV19; j_gene: TRBJ2-7; CDR3aa: CASRQVKEAYEQYF
abundance: NA; v_gene: TRBV5-1; j_gene: TRBJ2-7; CDR3aa: CASSRRTSDDSYEQYF
abundance: NA; v_gene: TRBV7-9; j_gene: TRBJ1-1; CDR3aa: CASRPEARQAQNTEAFF
abundance: few; v_gene: TRBV7-3; j_gene: TRBJ2-6; CDR3aa: CASSLTGSKGVGANVLTF
abundance: NA; v_gene: TRBV12-5; j_gene: TRBJ1-1; CDR3aa: CASGTKATRDTEAFF
abundance: NA; v_gene: TRBV27; j_gene: TRBJ1-6; CDR3aa: CASSPRTGGNSPLHF
abundance: NA; v_gene: TRBV28; j_gene: TRBJ1-5; CDR3aa: CASSSGPFGARGTQPQHF
abundance: NA; v_gene: TRBV10-3; j_gene: TRBJ2-5; CDR3aa: CAISSTSSETQYF
abundance: NA; v_gene: TRBV9; j_gene: TRBJ1-2; CDR3aa: CASSVGSGQVYGYTF
abundance: NA; v_gene: TRBV6-5; j_gene: TRBJ2-5; CDR3aa: CASSYSGETQYF
abundance: NA; v_gene: TRBV3-1/TRBV3-2; j_gene: TRBJ1-2; CDR3aa: CASSPGTGAFFNYGYTF
abundance: few; v_gene: TRBV19; j_gene: TRBJ2-1; CDR3aa: CASSIDLGGIEQFF
abundance: NA; v_gene: TRBV3-1/TRBV3-2; j_gene: TRBJ1-5; CDR3aa: CASSQSGTGGSQPQHF
abundance: NA; v_gene: TRBV11-1; j_gene: TRBJ2-7; CDR3aa: CASSYISPSSRQYF
abundance: NA; v_gene: TRBV2; j_gene: TRBJ2-1; CDR3aa: CASSEAGAGGSTISYNEQFF
abundance: NA; v_gene: TRBV30; j_gene: TRBJ2-7; CDR3aa: CAWSFQGTEQYF
abundance: NA; v_gene: TRBV5-4; j_gene: TRBJ2-7; CDR3aa: CASSLVDRDSYEQYF
abundance: few; v_gene: TRBV2; j_gene: TRBJ2-1; CDR3aa: CASSAGTSGPNEQFF
abundance: NA; v_gene: TRBV24-1; j_gene: TRBJ2-7; CDR3aa: CATSDSTTDSSQYF
abundance: NA; v_gene: TRBV12-3/TRBV12-4; j_gene: TRBJ1-1; CDR3aa: CASSPPTGEAFF
abundance: few; v_gene: TRBV7-9; j_gene: TRBJ2-4; CDR3aa: CASSATGQIAKNIQYF
abundance: NA; v_gene: TRBV12-3/TRBV12-4; j_gene: TRBJ2-7; CDR3aa: CASSFSGAYEQYF
abundance: NA; v_gene: TRBV28; j_gene: TRBJ2-7; CDR3aa: CASSERTGTGSNNEQYF
abundance: NA; v_gene: TRBV6-6; j_gene: TRBJ1-3; CDR3aa: CASRPAPILNTIYF
abundance: NA; v_gene: TRBV5-1; j_gene: TRBJ2-2; CDR3aa: CASSLSGVGDTGELFF
abundance: NA; v_gene: TRBV3-1/TRBV3-2; j_gene: TRBJ2-5; CDR3aa: CASSPLGGPQETQYF
abundance: once; v_gene: TRBV10-2; j_gene: TRBJ2-5; CDR3aa: CASSSGTSGLQETQYF